These 30 T cell receptor beta chains came from one sample sequenced in a study of human T cells and chemical hapten exposure. From the RACE reads, TCRdb called clonotypes with MiXCR, one entry per CDR3 protein. The sample holds more than 250,000 distinct CDR3 sequences; almost 8% are singletons and the top ten take 1.2%. This sample's time point: pre-sensitization, week 0. The treatment was: therapeutic diphenylcyclopropenone sensitization with weekly scalp DPC. Sequenced material: whole blood, taken in connection with sensitization to the hapten diphenylcyclopropenone (DPC). The receptors originated from a man younger than 30 with alopecia areata. Some clones in this sample may be carry-over from other donors' samples.

This clonotype was observed a few times. The rearrangement joins TRBV27 to TRBJ2-2; D remains ambiguous. The CDR3 covers 16 residues. Looked up from germline, CDR1 is MNHEY and CDR2 is SMNVEV (reference sequence). Trimming stripped 1 base from V and 4 bases from J, with 13 bases between. Here the CDR3 reads CASSLFSGSGTGELFF. CDR3 sequence (DNA): TGTGCCAGCAGTTTATTCTCCGGGTCAGGCACCGGGGAGCTGTTTTTT.

The chain joins TRBV2 to TRBJ2-7; D is undetermined. Germline CDR1 SNHLY, CDR2 FYNNEI. The CDR3 length is 13 residues. V was clipped by 5 bases and J by 0 bases, with 8 bases between them. This CDR3 reads CASSHNLSYEQYV. CDR3 coding DNA: TGTGCCAGCAGTCACAACCTCTCCTACGAGCAGTACGTC.

The chain recombines TRBV10-1 with TRBJ2-1; 7 bases agree with TRBD1. With 2 bases clipped from V and 4 bases from J, the junction kept 8 bases outside the gene matches. The CDR3 extends over 16 amino acids. CDR1 WNHNN and CDR2 SYGVQD come from the germline V gene (reference sequence). The CDR3 reads CASSEVGQAIYNEQFF. The DNA for the CDR3 is TGCGCCAGCAGTGAGGTAGGACAGGCTATTTACAATGAGCAGTTCTTC.

Ten or more counts support this clonotype. V and J are TRBV7-2 and TRBJ1-3; perhaps TRBD1 as D (5 bases). Between the trimmed V and J ends, which lost 4 bases and 4 bases, there was a span of 14 bases. The germline gives CDR1 SGHTA, CDR2 FQGNSA. This CDR3 spans 15 amino acids. CDR3 in amino acids: CASSWGGVVGNTIYF. The CDR3 DNA reads TGTGCCAGCAGCTGGGGAGGGGTTGTCGGAAACACCATATATTTT.

This clonotype has only a few counts. The V gene is TRBV4-1, the J gene TRBJ1-1; TRBD1 is a possible D gene (5 bases). The germline CDR1 and CDR2 sequences are MGHRA and YSYEKL. The CDR3 extends over 15 amino acids. V was clipped by 4 bases and J by 9 bases, with 21 bases between them. CDR3 coding DNA: TGCGCCAGCAGCCTGGATCGTCGTACCCCAGGGAAAGCTTTCTTT. Translation gives CASSLDRRTPGKAFF.

This clonotype was counted at least ten times. This chain uses TRBV20-1 with TRBJ1-2, with 8 positions matching TRBD1. V was pared by 3 bases and J by 6 bases, with 0 bases of the junction left unmatched. Germline CDR1 reads DFQATT; CDR2 reads SNEGSKA (reference sequence). This CDR3 has 11 amino acids. Here the CDR3 DNA reads TGCAGTGCTAGGGACAGGGATGGCTACACCTTC. It codes for CSARDRDGYTF.

There are a few counts of this clonotype. The chain employs TRBV12-3 or TRBV12-4 and TRBJ2-2, with 7 bases aligning to TRBD2. The CDR3 totals 12 residues. Trimming took 8 bases from V and 7 from J; bases not matched to a gene: 4. CDR3 residues: CASSRGVGELFF. The CDR3 coding sequence is TGTGCCAGCTCCCGGGGGGTCGGGGAGCTGTTTTTT.

V and J are TRBV6-5 and TRBJ2-7; TRBD1 matches 7 bases. CDR3 length: 14 amino acids. Germline values: CDR1 MNHEY, CDR2 SVGAGI. V trimming: 9 bases; J trimming: 6 bases; junction bases outside the gene matches: 14. CDR3 DNA: TGTGCCAGTGCGACAGGGCCCAAGGATCGCGAGCAGTACTTC. It yields the protein CASATGPKDREQYF.

Ten or more counts support this clonotype. The chain couples TRBV20-1 to TRBJ1-1; D gene ambiguous. This CDR3 is built from 14 residues. Germline V gene sequence: CDR1 DFQATT, CDR2 SNEGSKA (reference sequence). Trimming pared 1 base from V and 5 bases from J, leaving 14 bases between. This chain's CDR3 is CSARVPGPGTEAFF. DNA for the CDR3: TGCAGTGCTAGAGTTCCGGGCCCGGGGACTGAAGCTTTCTTT.

V usage is TRBV7-2 and J usage is TRBJ1-1; D is undetermined. Germline CDR1 reads SGHTA; CDR2 reads FQGNSA. The germline V and J ends were trimmed by 1 base and 2 bases, with 14 bases remaining between them. The length of the CDR3 is 16 residues. CDR3 sequence: CASSLVGTAQNTEAFF. The CDR3 DNA follows: TGTGCCAGCAGCTTAGTAGGAACAGCCCAAAACACTGAAGCTTTCTTT.

The CDR3 region has the DNA TGTGCCAGCATAAAGGGACCCTATGGCTACACCTTC. Residues: CASIKGPYGYTF. The chain is built from TRBV6-2 or TRBV6-3 and TRBJ1-2; tentatively, D is TRBD1 (5 bases). Germline assignment: CDR1 MNHEY and CDR2 SVGEGT. Trimming removed 7 bases from V and 4 bases from J, with 10 bases in between. The CDR3 sequence is 12 residues long.

V usage is TRBV28 and J usage is TRBJ2-1; 12 bases are shared with TRBD2. CDR1 and CDR2 from the germline V gene are MDHEN and SYDVKM. Germline trimming cut 7 bases from V and 10 bases from J; bases unmatched to any gene: 8. The CDR3 spans 14 residues. CDR3 in amino acids: CASIGLAGREEQFF. The CDR3 DNA is TGTGCCAGCATAGGACTAGCGGGGCGCGAGGAGCAGTTCTTC.

Ten or more counts support this clonotype. CDR3 sequence (DNA): TGCGCCAGCAGCTACCAACAGGGGGGGTACGAGCAGTACTTC. Its translation is CASSYQQGGYEQYF. The chain employs TRBV5-1 and TRBJ2-7; possible D gene TRBD1, 8 bases. Germline assignment: CDR1 SGHRS and CDR2 YFSETQ. Trimming left V 3 bases short and J 4 bases short, with 14 bases between. This CDR3 spans 14 amino acids.

The chain employs TRBV5-1 and TRBJ1-4; a weak D match, TRBD1 (5 bases). Per the germline V gene, CDR1 is SGHRS and CDR2 is YFSETQ. The CDR3 is made up of 17 amino acids. The V end lost 4 bases, the J end lost 0 bases, and 16 bases lay between the germline ends. The CDR3 DNA reads as TGCGCCAGCAGCCAAAAGGGGCTTACTTCAACTAATGAAAAACTGTTTTTT. Its protein is CASSQKGLTSTNEKLFF.

The rearrangement uses TRBV6-6 and TRBJ2-4; D remains ambiguous. V lost 0 bases to trimming and J lost 0 bases, with 12 bases between them. The CDR3 spans 17 residues. Germline-derived CDR1 and CDR2 are MNHNY and SVGAGI (reference sequence). CDR3 nucleotides: TGTGCCAGCAGTTACTCTGGGCCCTCCTTAGCCAAAAACATTCAGTACTTC. It encodes CASSYSGPSLAKNIQYF.

Many counts were recorded for this clonotype. V and J are TRBV29-1 and TRBJ1-1; the match to TRBD1 covers 7 bases. V was clipped by 6 bases and J by 5 bases; unmatched bases: 6. The CDR3 is 12 amino acids. CDR1 is SQVTM and CDR2 is ANQGSEA in the germline V gene. CDR3 amino acids: CSVQGGRTEAFF. As DNA, the CDR3 is TGCAGCGTGCAGGGGGGAAGGACTGAAGCTTTCTTT.

This clonotype has at least ten counts. This sequence joins TRBV11-2 and TRBJ1-4; tentatively, D is TRBD1 (6 bases). V gave up 1 base and J gave up 10 bases, with 16 bases separating them. This CDR3 has 15 residues. The germline gives CDR1 SGHAT, CDR2 FQNNGV. CDR3 loop: CASSLGGGQFAKLFF. The DNA of the CDR3 is TGTGCCAGCAGCTTAGGGGGAGGACAGTTTGCAAAACTGTTTTTT. Based on the CDR3 plus reference TRBV11-2 and TRBJ1-4, the full variable domain is EAGVAQSPRYKIIEKRQSVAFWCNPISGHATLYWYQQILGQGPKLLIQFQNNGVVDDSQLPKDRFSAERLKGVDSTLKIQPAKLEDSAVYLCASSLGGGQFAKLFFGSGTQLSVL.

This clonotype has only a few counts. This chain uses TRBV5-1 with TRBJ1-1, with D maybe TRBD1 (5 bases). In germline, CDR1 is SGHRS, CDR2 YFSETQ. This CDR3 region has 13 residues. The V gene lost 3 bases and the J gene lost 4 bases, with 10 bases spanning the gap. CDR3 protein: CASSWDGSTEAFF. CDR3 DNA: TGCGCCAGCAGCTGGGACGGAAGCACTGAAGCTTTCTTT.

The chain uses TRBV7-9 and TRBJ2-3; 7 bases fit TRBD1. This CDR3 region has 15 residues. CDR1 SEHNR and CDR2 FQNEAQ come from the germline V gene (reference sequence). Trimming removed 5 bases from V and 4 bases from J; junction bases left unmatched: 9. The CDR3 here is CASSPRRGGADTQYF. The CDR3 DNA reads TGTGCCAGCAGCCCTCGGCGAGGGGGCGCAGATACGCAGTATTTT.

The chain uses TRBV6-2 or TRBV6-3 and TRBJ2-7, with D perhaps TRBD1 or TRBD2 (5 bases each). The length of the CDR3 is 13 residues. The germline V gene encodes CDR1 MNHEY and CDR2 SVGEGT. Trimming left V 5 bases short and J 0 bases short, with 8 bases between. The CDR3 DNA sequence: TGTGCCAGCAGTCGGGACCACTCCTACGAGCAGTACGTC. As protein: CASSRDHSYEQYV.

V gene TRBV20-1 combines with J gene TRBJ2-5; D ambiguous. CDR3 length: 12 amino acids. Germline V gene data show CDR1 as DFQATT and CDR2 as SNEGSKA (reference sequence). V lost 5 bases, J lost 7 bases, and 14 bases lay in between. CDR3 region: CSALEQLRTQYF. CDR3 DNA sequence: TGCAGTGCTCTGGAACAGCTCAGGACCCAGTACTTC.

The V gene is TRBV6-2 or TRBV6-3, the J gene TRBJ1-5, with D possibly TRBD1 on 5 matching bases. Germline CDR1 reads MNHEY; CDR2 reads SVGEGT. The CDR3 is 15 amino acids. V lost 6 bases and J 1 base, leaving 13 bases between the germline ends. Here the CDR3 reads CASSPLGASNQPQHF. The CDR3, as DNA: TGTGCCAGCAGCCCCCTAGGGGCCAGCAATCAGCCCCAGCATTTT.

This clonotype turned up a few times. The chain joins TRBV10-3 to TRBJ1-1, with no clear D. CDR1 and CDR2 (germline): ENHRY, SYGVKD. Trimming cost V 9 bases and J 1 base, with 15 bases left between them. There are 14 residues in the CDR3. CDR3 coding DNA: TGTGCCATAAAGGACCCGACCGAGAACACTGAAGCTTTCTTT. Translating gives CAIKDPTENTEAFF.

This clonotype showed up many times. This sequence joins TRBV12-3 or TRBV12-4 and TRBJ1-5; a possible D gene is TRBD1 (5 bases). The V and J ends lost 5 bases and 7 bases respectively, with 12 bases between them. The CDR3 is 13 amino acids. For the CDR3, the DNA is TGTGCCAGCAGTCTCAGGGAAAACCAGCCCCAGCATTTT. It is translated as CASSLRENQPQHF.

This clonotype occurred many times. This chain connects TRBV12-3 or TRBV12-4 to TRBJ1-5; no firm D call. V lost 6 bases and J 0 bases, leaving 21 bases between the germline ends. The CDR3 runs 18 residues. DNA of the CDR3: TGTGCCAGCAGCACCCAGCAAGGGCGTCGCCCTAGCAATCAGCCCCAGCATTTT. Translation: CASSTQQGRRPSNQPQHF.

This clonotype was seen a few times. The chain carries TRBV5-6 and TRBJ2-5, with 7 bases matching TRBD2. V lost 2 bases, J lost 4 bases, and 2 bases stayed unmatched. CDR1 and CDR2 from the germline V gene are SGHDT and YYEEEE. The CDR3 is 13 residues long. The CDR3 here is CASSFAGVETQYF. DNA for the CDR3: TGTGCCAGCAGCTTTGCGGGGGTAGAGACCCAGTACTTC.

This clonotype was found a few times. The gene calls are TRBV20-1 and TRBJ2-3; 7 bases are shared with TRBD1. With V trimmed by 5 bases and J by 2 bases, 13 bases remained unmatched. The CDR3 length is 16 residues. From germline, CDR1 is DFQATT and CDR2 SNEGSKA (reference sequence). CDR3 bases: TGCAGTGCTGTCTTGGGAAGACAGGGCCTCACAGATACGCAGTATTTT. Its translation is CSAVLGRQGLTDTQYF.

In its sample, this clonotype was seen a few times. The chain couples TRBV11-1 to TRBJ2-1; no firm D call. V lost 3 bases to trimming and J lost 9 bases, with 9 bases between them. Germline lookup yields CDR1 SGHAT and CDR2 FQDESV (reference sequence). The CDR3 is 12 amino acids. The CDR3 DNA follows: TGTGCCAGCAGCTTTGACAACCGTGAGCAGTTCTTC. Its translation is CASSFDNREQFF.

The chain has TRBV6-4 and TRBJ2-3, with TRBD2 identical over 10 bases. CDR3 length: 15 residues. Trimming cost V 3 bases and J 4 bases; bases outside gene matches: 4. Germline-derived CDR1 and CDR2 are MRHNA and SNTAGT. The DNA for the CDR3 is TGTGCCAGCAGTGAAACTAGCGGGATATCAGATACGCAGTATTTT. This translates into CASSETSGISDTQYF.

This clonotype was observed a handful of times. V and J are TRBV4-2 and TRBJ2-7; TRBD2 might be the D (6 bases). The CDR3 extends over 19 amino acids. Germline lookup yields CDR1 LGHNA and CDR2 YNFKEQ. Trimming removed 0 bases at V and 4 bases at J, with 25 bases between. CDR3 sequence: CASSQDLRGPSRKEYEQYF. In DNA, the CDR3 is TGTGCCAGCAGCCAAGACCTGCGGGGTCCAAGCCGTAAAGAGTACGAGCAGTACTTC.